These T cell receptor beta chains were read from a single sample in a study of T cell repertoires in ileal Crohn's disease. This table comes from immunoSEQ multiplex PCR, and its TCRdb copy is limited to in-frame clones, with some not included. The data contain about 7,200 clones, roughly 78% of them singletons. Sequencing used ileal tissue. The receptors derive from an adult with Crohn's disease. CDR3s include the opening cysteine and the closing phenylalanine or tryptophan. D genes are given only for firm matches. A row's size may be missing; if present it is once, few, many or a size class.

D gene,clone size,J gene,V gene,CDR3 protein,CDR3 DNA
TRBD2,-,TRBJ2-7,TRBV18,CASSEGLAMSYEQYF,TGTGCCAGCTCAGAGGGACTAGCGATGTCCTACGAGCAGTACTTC
-,-,TRBJ2-7,TRBV28,CASSLPLNEQYF,TGTGCCAGCAGTTTACCTCTGAACGAGCAGTACTTC
TRBD1,-,TRBJ1-1,TRBV15,CATSRDFTGTGYGTEAFF,TGTGCCACCAGCAGAGACTTTACCGGGACAGGGTATGGCACTGAAGCTTTCTTT
-,-,TRBJ1-2,TRBV7-2,CASSIQRVRANYGYTF,TGTGCCAGCAGCATTCAGAGGGTCCGAGCTAACTATGGCTACACCTTC
-,-,TRBJ2-6,TRBV5-5,CASSFRESSGANVLTF,TGTGCCAGCAGCTTCCGAGAGAGCTCTGGGGCCAACGTCCTGACTTTC
TRBD2,-,TRBJ2-1,TRBV5-1,CASSLEGSGSNREQFF,TGCGCCAGCAGCTTGGAGGGTAGCGGGAGTAATCGTGAGCAGTTCTTC
TRBD2,-,TRBJ2-7,TRBV7-8,CASSKASGGFSYEQYF,TGTGCCAGCAGCAAAGCTAGCGGGGGGTTTTCGTACGAGCAGTACTTC
-,-,TRBJ2-1,TRBV6-1,CASSEVVGFPLRNEQFF,TGTGCCAGCAGTGAAGTGGTGGGCTTTCCCCTAAGGAATGAGCAGTTCTTC
TRBD1,-,TRBJ2-2,TRBV7-6,CASSLKQGANTGELFF,TGTGCCAGCAGCTTAAAACAGGGGGCCAACACCGGGGAGCTGTTTTTT
-,-,TRBJ2-5,TRBV20-1,CSARDVETQYF,TGCAGTGCTAGAGACGTAGAGACCCAGTACTTC
-,-,TRBJ2-1,TRBV11-3,CASSLSGDNEQFF,TGTGCCAGCAGCTTATCCGGAGACAATGAGCAGTTCTTC
TRBD2,-,TRBJ2-4,TRBV10-3,CAISGGESGGANIQYF,TGTGCCATCAGTGGTGGGGAGAGCGGGGGGGCGAACATTCAGTACTTC
-,-,TRBJ2-1,TRBV2,CASSEAGVGYNEQFF,TGTGCCAGCAGTGAAGCGGGAGTCGGCTACAATGAGCAGTTCTTC
TRBD1,medium-sized,TRBJ2-1,TRBV14,CASSQYGQGLRDEQFF,TGTGCCAGCAGCCAATATGGACAGGGTCTTAGGGATGAGCAGTTCTTC
-,few,TRBJ2-1,TRBV28,CASSSLGRGYNEQFF,TGTGCCAGCAGTTCTTTAGGACGAGGCTACAATGAGCAGTTCTTC
TRBD1,-,TRBJ2-6,TRBV6-1,CASGTASSGANVLTF,TGTGCCAGCGGGACAGCTTCATCTGGGGCCAACGTCCTGACTTTC
-,-,TRBJ2-7,TRBV25-1,CASSESRGSSYEQYF,TGTGCCAGCAGTGAGTCCAGGGGAAGCTCCTACGAGCAGTACTTC
-,-,TRBJ2-7,TRBV18,CASSPIPQVEQYF,TGTGCCAGCTCACCAATCCCTCAAGTCGAGCAGTACTTC
-,-,TRBJ1-1,TRBV2,CATAGGDGTEAFF,TGTGCCACGGCGGGAGGGGACGGCACTGAAGCTTTCTTT
-,-,TRBJ2-1,TRBV5-6,CASSLAGDEQFF,TGTGCCAGCAGCTTGGCGGGGGATGAGCAGTTCTTC
-,few,TRBJ2-3,TRBV4-1,CASSSMPSDTQYF,TGCGCCAGCAGCTCGATGCCGTCAGATACGCAGTATTTT
-,-,TRBJ2-7,TRBV5-6,CASSLVQYEQYF,TGTGCCAGCAGCTTGGTTCAGTACGAGCAGTACTTC
-,once,TRBJ2-7,TRBV27,CASSRGAGGYEQYF,TGTGCCAGCAGTCGGGGGGCTGGAGGATACGAGCAGTACTTC
-,-,TRBJ2-1,TRBV7-2,CASSTFRDRMPNEQFF,TGTGCCAGCAGCACCTTCCGGGACCGTATGCCTAATGAGCAGTTCTTC
-,-,TRBJ2-3,TRBV28,CASSFGVPSTDTQYF,TGTGCCAGCAGTTTCGGCGTTCCTAGCACAGATACGCAGTATTTT
-,-,TRBJ1-1,TRBV6-5,CASSRGRGNTEAFF,TGTGCCAGTTCTCGGGGGAGGGGGAACACTGAAGCTTTCTTT
-,-,TRBJ2-1,TRBV20-1,CSAGPLGQQFF,TGCAGTGCTGGCCCCCTGGGGCAGCAGTTCTTC
-,few,TRBJ1-1,TRBV4-2,CASSQDSGGAVWAEAFF,TGTGCCAGCAGCCAAGATTCGGGCGGGGCCGTCTGGGCTGAAGCTTTCTTT
-,-,TRBJ1-1,TRBV7-8,CASSLGGSTEAFF,TGTGCCAGCAGCTTAGGTGGGAGCACTGAAGCTTTCTTT
TRBD2,few,TRBJ2-3,TRBV4-1,CASSQGASGETDTQYF,TGCGCCAGCAGCCAAGGTGCCAGCGGGGAAACAGATACGCAGTATTTT
TRBD2,-,TRBJ2-7,TRBV6-1,CASSGTSGSSYEQYF,TGTGCCAGCAGTGGGACTAGCGGGAGCTCCTACGAGCAGTACTTC
TRBD2,-,TRBJ2-5,TRBV29-1,CSAGVAGGPRETQYF,TGCAGCGCAGGGGTAGCGGGAGGGCCTCGGGAGACCCAGTACTTC
-,-,TRBJ1-1,TRBV29-1,CSVASRGNTEAFF,TGCAGCGTTGCCAGCAGGGGGAACACTGAAGCTTTCTTT
-,-,TRBJ2-3,TRBV5-1,CASSLDMNTDTQYF,TGCGCCAGCAGCCTGGATATGAACACAGATACGCAGTATTTT
-,-,TRBJ1-2,TRBV28,CASSLASRGLAF,TGTGCCAGCAGTTTGGCCAGCCGAGGGTTAGCCTTC
-,once,TRBJ1-1,TRBV6-5,CASSYSRADQNTEAFF,TGTGCCAGCAGTTACTCTAGGGCGGACCAGAACACTGAAGCTTTCTTT
TRBD1,once,TRBJ2-7,TRBV29-1,CSVDVGTGGYYEQYF,TGCAGCGTTGACGTCGGGACAGGGGGATACTACGAGCAGTACTTC